This TCR beta chain was captured in a study of cytomegalovirus exposure and HLA in healthy donors. Whole-study results and caveats: Reports described diagnosis of cytomegalovirus status by the classifier as highly specific and sensitive. Rarity marked most TCR sequences, yet some public TCRs occurred in many donors. Testing in vitro showed a few CMV-associated chains specific for CMV antigens.

Comment on this clone: Its antigen remains unidentified. This same CDR3 is encoded by further DNA sequences in the sample.

The assay was immunoSEQ multiplex PCR, and TCRdb's table has in-frame clones only and misses some. The repertoire includes about 130,000 clones, roughly 86% of them detected once, and about 3% sits in the top ten. The CDR3 is 14 residues long. Trimming shortened V by 4 bases and J by 1 base, and 11 bases separated the two germline ends. Germline V CDR1 and CDR2: SGHRS, YFSETQ. This sequence was found in a man aged 25-40 years in good health and CMV-seronegative. The V call is TRBV5-1, the J call TRBJ1-1; D perhaps matches TRBD1 (6 bases). Material for sequencing was PBMCs. The CDR3 protein is CASSLVGGNTEAFF. CDR3 sequence (DNA): TGCGCCAGCAGCCTGGTAGGGGGGAACACTGAAGCTTTCTTT.